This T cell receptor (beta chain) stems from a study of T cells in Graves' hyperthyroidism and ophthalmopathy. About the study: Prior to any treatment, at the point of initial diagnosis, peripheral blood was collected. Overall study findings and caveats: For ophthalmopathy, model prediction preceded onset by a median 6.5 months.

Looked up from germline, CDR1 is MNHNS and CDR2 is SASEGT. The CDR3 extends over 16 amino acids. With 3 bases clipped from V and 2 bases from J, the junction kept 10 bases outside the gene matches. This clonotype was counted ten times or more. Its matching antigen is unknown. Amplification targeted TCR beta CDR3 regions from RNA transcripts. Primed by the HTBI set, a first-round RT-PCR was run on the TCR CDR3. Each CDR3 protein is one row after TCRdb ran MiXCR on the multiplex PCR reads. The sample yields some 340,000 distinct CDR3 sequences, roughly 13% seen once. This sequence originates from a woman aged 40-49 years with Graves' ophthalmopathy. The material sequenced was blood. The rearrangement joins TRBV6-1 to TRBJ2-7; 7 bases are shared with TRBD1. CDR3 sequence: CASSERPWGQTYEQYF. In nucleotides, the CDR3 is TGTGCCAGCAGTGAGAGACCTTGGGGACAGACCTACGAGCAGTACTTC.